This TCR beta chain emerged from a study of T cell responses to AZD1222 COVID-19 vaccine. Analyses pooled second doses at about 4 or about 12 weeks. Notes on the study in general: Females outnumbered males among donors, who were mostly white British; clonal diversity was possibly underestimated. There were repertoire samples only from the period after the peak T cell response. Regions 160-218 and 743-854 dominated among vaccine-associated CD4 TCRs spanning spike.

As concerns this clone: The antigen remains undetermined.

Clones were read by immunoSEQ multiplex PCR, and TCRdb kept only the in-frame ones, dropping some. The sample has approximately 170,000 clones, around 90% seen once; the top ten hold roughly 1.1%. The CDR3 has 16 amino acids. CDR1 WSHSY and CDR2 SAAADI come from the germline V gene. Trimming cost V 2 bases and J 0 bases; bases outside gene matches: 4. The input for sequencing was peripheral blood, taken 28 days after the second AZD1222 dose. The chain links TRBV10-2 to TRBJ1-3; 7 bases line up with TRBD1. This clonotype originated in an adult who received the AZD1222 COVID-19 vaccine. Written as DNA, the CDR3 is TGCGCCAGCAGTGAGAGTTACAGGGGCTCTGGAAACACCATATATTTT. This sequence encodes CASSESYRGSGNTIYF.